Described below is a single TCR beta chain sequence and its context. The data are from a study of pediatric ulcerative colitis. Rectal tissue came from one to two pinch biopsies taken at colonoscopy. Sequencing was at survey level. Generated by immunoSEQ multiplex PCR, the TCRdb table keeps only in-frame clones and is missing some. The table has 20,000 or so clones, 71% seen once. The CDR3 has 15 amino acids. Germline-derived CDR1 and CDR2 are MNHEY and SVGAGI. V lost 6 bases, J lost 4 bases, and 19 bases lay in between. The specimen was gut tissue. This clonotype originated in a boy aged 10-17 years with severe ulcerative colitis. The chain has TRBV6-5 and TRBJ2-7, with no clear D. CDR3 sequence: CASSRSSVGRYEQYF. The DNA for the CDR3 is TGTGCCAGCAGCCGATCCAGCGTGGGTCGATACGAGCAGTACTTC.